The 24 T cell receptor beta chains listed next were all sequenced from one sample in a study of early T cells in non-severe SARS-CoV-2 infection. TCRdb reprocessed the 5' RACE reads with MiXCR, giving one entry per CDR3 protein. The data contain around 26,000 distinct CDR3 sequences, approximately 5.1% of them singletons. The sample comprised whole blood. The receptors were sampled from an adult who was a healthcare worker with PCR-confirmed SARS-CoV-2 infection or an uninfected control (not recorded which).

This clonotype has only a few counts. This CDR3 reads CASSFQGTPLYEQYF. The DNA for the CDR3 is TGTGCCAGCAGTTTTCAAGGGACACCTCTTTACGAGCAGTACTTC. The rearrangement joins TRBV27 to TRBJ2-7; the D gene is possibly TRBD1 (6 bases). CDR1 and CDR2 from the germline V gene are MNHEY and SMNVEV (reference sequence). This CDR3 spans 15 amino acids. Trimming removed 3 bases at V and 4 bases at J, with 16 bases between.

This sequence joins TRBV5-1 and TRBJ2-7; 7 bases match TRBD2. The V gene end was trimmed by 4 bases and the J gene end by 3 bases; junction bases not matched to a gene: 10. Germline values: CDR1 SGHRS, CDR2 YFSETQ. The CDR3 extends over 15 amino acids. DNA of the CDR3: TGCGCCAGCAGCCCGCGGGAGAGCGCTATCTACGAGCAGTACTTC. It specifies CASSPRESAIYEQYF.

This chain uses TRBV6-2 or TRBV6-3 with TRBJ2-2; D perhaps matches TRBD1 (6 bases). The germline V gene has CDR1 MNHEY and CDR2 SVGEGT. V dropped 6 bases and J dropped 5 bases, with 10 bases sitting between them. The CDR3 runs 13 residues. This CDR3 is CASSIGTTGELFF. CDR3 in DNA: TGTGCCAGCAGCATCGGGACAACCGGGGAGCTGTTTTTT.

To note about this clonotype: Given the absence of the conserved phenylalanine or tryptophan at the CDR3 end, a read error is likely. The chain recombines TRBV6-5 with TRBJ1-1, with TRBD1 as a possible D gene (5 bases). The CDR3 sequence is 13 residues long. The germline V gene encodes CDR1 MNHEY and CDR2 SVGAGI. Trimming left V 7 bases short and J 5 bases short, with 14 bases between. CDR3: CASTGTRGTEAFL. The CDR3, as DNA: TGTGCCAGCACCGGGACTCGAGGGACTGAAGCTTTCTTA.

At least ten counts were recorded for this clonotype. Here the CDR3 DNA reads TGCGCCAGCAGTTTCGAACCGCGCTATGGCTACACCTTC. It yields the protein CASSFEPRYGYTF. This rearrangement joins TRBV5-1 to TRBJ1-2; D gene uncertain. The CDR3 is made up of 13 amino acids. V gave up 5 bases and J gave up 4 bases, with 12 bases separating them. Germline V CDR1 and CDR2: SGHRS, YFSETQ.

The rearrangement links TRBV12-3 or TRBV12-4 to TRBJ1-5, with D possibly being TRBD1 (5 bases). V was trimmed by 4 bases and J by 2 bases, leaving 9 bases between them. CDR3 length: 14 amino acids. The CDR3 sequence is CASSSGGGNQPQHF. In nucleotides, the CDR3 is TGTGCCAGCAGTTCTGGGGGGGGCAATCAGCCCCAGCATTTT.

This clonotype was seen a few times. This chain connects TRBV19 to TRBJ2-7; 15 bases map to TRBD2. The trim removed 4 bases at V and 3 bases at J, leaving 13 bases unmatched. Looked up from germline, CDR1 is LNHDA and CDR2 is SQIVND (reference sequence). The CDR3 covers 19 residues. CDR3 bases: TGTGCCAGTAGTACCGCCCGCGGACTAGCGGGAGGGAGTTACTACGAGCAGTACTTC. This encodes CASSTARGLAGGSYYEQYF.

The table lists this clonotype with many counts. The gene calls are TRBV18 and TRBJ2-1; D gene unclear. This CDR3 is built from 15 residues. V dropped 3 bases and J dropped 0 bases, with 9 bases sitting between them. The germline CDR1 and CDR2 sequences are KGHSH and LQKENI. In nucleotides, the CDR3 is TGTGCCAGCTCACCCCAGGAAGACTCCTACAATGAGCAGTTCTTC. Translating gives CASSPQEDSYNEQFF.

The sample holds many counts of this clonotype. The CDR3 DNA reads TGTGCCAGCAGTTTAGCCCGGGACAGGGCGAGCACTGAAGCTTTCTTT. It yields the protein CASSLARDRASTEAFF. The chain employs TRBV28 and TRBJ1-1, with 9 bases identical to TRBD1. This CDR3 has 16 residues. Trimming at V came to 2 bases and at J to 4 bases, leaving 8 bases not matched to a gene. Germline V gene lookup returns CDR1 MDHEN and CDR2 SYDVKM.

This clonotype has at least ten counts. This chain uses TRBV30 with TRBJ2-4, with a possible D match to TRBD2 (5 bases). This CDR3 is 11 amino acids long. Deletions cut 3 bases from V and 9 bases from J, with 9 bases between. Germline V gene data show CDR1 as GTSNPN and CDR2 as SVGIG (reference sequence). CDR3 loop: CAWSQEVIQYF. CDR3 DNA sequence: TGTGCCTGGAGCCAGGAGGTCATTCAGTACTTC. Full variable domain (missing parts from reference TRBV30 and TRBJ2-4): SQTIHQWPATLVQPVGSPLSLECTVEGTSNPNLYWYRQAAGRGLQLLFYSVGIGQISSEVPQNLSASRPQDRQFILSSKKLLLSDSGFYLCAWSQEVIQYFGAGTRLSVL.

There are a few counts of this clonotype. The rearrangement joins TRBV7-9 to TRBJ1-6; D not resolved. CDR1 and CDR2 from the germline V gene are SEHNR and FQNEAQ (reference sequence). Trimming removed 1 base from V and 10 bases from J, with 5 bases in between. The CDR3 covers 12 residues. The CDR3 DNA sequence: TGTGCCAGCAGCTTAGGCCGGTCACCCCTCCACTTT. It is translated as CASSLGRSPLHF.

This clonotype was detected many times. V usage is TRBV29-1 and J usage is TRBJ1-2; 11 nucleotides agree with TRBD1. The germline V gene encodes CDR1 SQVTM and CDR2 ANQGSEA. The CDR3 is 15 residues long. The V segment lost 3 bases and the J segment 4 bases; nucleotides outside the gene matches: 7. CDR3 DNA: TGCAGCGTTGATGGCCGGACAGGGGGCAGCTATGGCTACACCTTC. Its protein is CSVDGRTGGSYGYTF.

This clonotype was counted a few times. The rearrangement joins TRBV29-1 to TRBJ1-4, with a possible D match to TRBD1 (5 bases). Germline-derived CDR1 and CDR2 are SQVTM and ANQGSEA. The V end lost 6 bases, the J end lost 0 bases, and 11 bases lay between the germline ends. CDR3 length: 14 amino acids. The CDR3 loop is CSVSQGTTNEKLFF. Here the CDR3 DNA reads TGCAGCGTGTCTCAGGGAACAACTAATGAAAAACTGTTTTTT.

There are many counts of this clonotype. This chain links TRBV11-2 with TRBJ2-1, with 8 positions matching TRBD1. With V trimmed by 7 bases and J by 0 bases, 14 bases remained unmatched. CDR3 length: 18 amino acids. Germline V gene data show CDR1 as SGHAT and CDR2 as FQNNGV. The CDR3 spells CASNSDRGLSLSYNEQFF. The CDR3, as DNA: TGTGCCAGCAACTCTGACAGGGGACTTTCACTCTCCTACAATGAGCAGTTCTTC.

Many counts were recorded for this clonotype. The chain joins TRBV7-2 to TRBJ1-1; D remains unclear. Per the germline V gene, CDR1 is SGHTA and CDR2 is FQGNSA. The CDR3 length is 13 residues. V was pared by 3 bases and J by 1 base, with 6 bases between. CDR3 region: CASSFLENTEAFF. For the CDR3, the DNA is TGTGCCAGCAGCTTTTTAGAGAACACTGAAGCTTTCTTT.

This clonotype was observed many times. The chain employs TRBV7-9 and TRBJ2-4; D ambiguous. CDR1 and CDR2 (germline): SEHNR, FQNEAQ (reference sequence). The CDR3 totals 15 residues. V was shortened by 3 bases and J by 0 bases, with 9 bases between the two germline ends. CDR3 in DNA: TGTGCCAGCAGCTTCGACGGAGTAGCCAAAAACATTCAGTACTTC. Translated, it gives CASSFDGVAKNIQYF.

This clonotype was detected a few times. The chain is built from TRBV19 and TRBJ1-6; TRBD1 is a possible D gene (5 bases). V was trimmed by 5 bases and J by 6 bases, leaving 14 bases between them. In germline, CDR1 is LNHDA, CDR2 SQIVND (reference sequence). This CDR3 comprises 15 residues. The CDR3 here is CASSPPGPANSPLHF. CDR3 nucleotides: TGTGCCAGTAGTCCGCCGGGACCGGCTAATTCACCCCTCCACTTT.

This clonotype was counted ten times or more. The V gene is TRBV20-1, the J gene TRBJ2-1; D is unclear. This CDR3 comprises 11 residues. V lost 6 bases, J lost 7 bases, and 10 bases lay in between. Germline V gene sequence: CDR1 DFQATT, CDR2 SNEGSKA (reference sequence). CDR3 DNA sequence: TGCAGTGCCGAAAGAGCGAATGAGCAGTTCTTC. Translation: CSAERANEQFF.

V gene TRBV12-3 or TRBV12-4 combines with J gene TRBJ1-4; D remains unclear. The CDR3 contains 13 residues. The V end was cut by 5 bases, the J end by 5 bases, with 9 bases between. The CDR3 reads CASSAGPNEKLFF. The CDR3 DNA reads TGTGCCAGCAGTGCCGGGCCAAATGAAAAACTGTTTTTT.

V is TRBV20-1 and J is TRBJ1-5; TRBD1 agrees at 7 bases. The ends lost 0 bases at V and 7 bases at J; junction bases unmatched: 6. The CDR3 is made up of 14 amino acids. Germline lookup yields CDR1 DFQATT and CDR2 SNEGSKA (reference sequence). The CDR3 loop reads CSARDTGAGQPQHF. The CDR3 bases are TGCAGTGCTAGAGATACAGGGGCCGGCCAGCCCCAGCATTTT.

This clonotype was observed a few times. The gene calls are TRBV19 and TRBJ1-5, with 7 bases identical to TRBD1. Germline values: CDR1 LNHDA, CDR2 SQIVND (reference sequence). Losses at the gene ends were 7 bases for V and 4 bases for J; bases not matched to a gene: 4. The CDR3 length is 13 residues. CDR3 in DNA: TGTGCCAGTACGGGACAGACTAATCAGCCCCAGCATTTT. It codes for CASTGQTNQPQHF.

This clonotype was seen repeatedly, ten times or more. The chain couples TRBV7-9 to TRBJ2-3; D is ambiguous. From germline, CDR1 is SEHNR and CDR2 FQNEAQ (reference sequence). The CDR3 loop spans 17 amino acids. Trimming removed 1 base at V and 0 bases at J, with 14 bases between. The CDR3 bases are TGTGCCAGCAGCTTAGTCCCCACAGCCCCCAGCACAGATACGCAGTATTTT. Its protein is CASSLVPTAPSTDTQYF.

This clonotype was observed many times. The chain uses TRBV28 and TRBJ2-3; no firm D call. The CDR3 has 14 residues. Germline V lookup: CDR1 MDHEN, CDR2 SYDVKM. Trimming stripped 4 bases from V and 1 base from J, with 9 bases between. The CDR3 DNA sequence: TGTGCCAGCAGTTACTCCCCTGGCACAGATACGCAGTATTTT. Protein product: CASSYSPGTDTQYF.

At least ten counts were recorded for this clonotype. This sequence joins TRBV7-9 and TRBJ2-7; 7 nucleotides agree with TRBD1. The V segment lost 6 bases and the J segment 5 bases; nucleotides outside the gene matches: 4. The CDR3 runs 12 residues. Germline V CDR1 and CDR2: SEHNR, FQNEAQ (reference sequence). Here the CDR3 DNA reads TGTGCCAGCAGTTCCACAGGGGACGAGCAGTACTTC. Its protein is CASSSTGDEQYF.